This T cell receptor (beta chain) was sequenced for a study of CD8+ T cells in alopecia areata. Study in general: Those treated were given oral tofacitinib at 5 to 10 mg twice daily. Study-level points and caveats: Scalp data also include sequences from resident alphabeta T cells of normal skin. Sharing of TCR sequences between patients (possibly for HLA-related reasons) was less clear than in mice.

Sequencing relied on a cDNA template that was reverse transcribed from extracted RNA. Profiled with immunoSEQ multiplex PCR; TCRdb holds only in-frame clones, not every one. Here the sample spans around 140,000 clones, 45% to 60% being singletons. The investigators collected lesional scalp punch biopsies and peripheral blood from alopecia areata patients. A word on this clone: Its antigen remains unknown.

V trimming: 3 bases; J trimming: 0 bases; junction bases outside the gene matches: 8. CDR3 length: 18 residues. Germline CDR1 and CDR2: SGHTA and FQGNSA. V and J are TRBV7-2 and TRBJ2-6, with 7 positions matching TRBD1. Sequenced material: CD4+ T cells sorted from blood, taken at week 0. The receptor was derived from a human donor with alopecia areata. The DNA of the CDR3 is TGTGCCAGCAGCTTTGCCGGGACAGTTCCCTCTGGGGCCAACGTCCTGACTTTC. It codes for CASSFAGTVPSGANVLTF.